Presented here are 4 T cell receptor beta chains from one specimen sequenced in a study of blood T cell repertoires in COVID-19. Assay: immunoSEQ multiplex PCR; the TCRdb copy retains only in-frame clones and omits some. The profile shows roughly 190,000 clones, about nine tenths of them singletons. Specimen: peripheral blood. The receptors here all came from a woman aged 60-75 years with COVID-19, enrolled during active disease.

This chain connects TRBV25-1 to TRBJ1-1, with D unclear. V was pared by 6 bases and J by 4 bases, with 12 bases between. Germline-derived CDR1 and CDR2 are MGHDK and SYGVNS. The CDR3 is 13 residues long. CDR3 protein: CASRSGSGTEAFF. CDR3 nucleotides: TGTGCCAGCAGATCAGGTTCCGGCACTGAAGCTTTCTTT.

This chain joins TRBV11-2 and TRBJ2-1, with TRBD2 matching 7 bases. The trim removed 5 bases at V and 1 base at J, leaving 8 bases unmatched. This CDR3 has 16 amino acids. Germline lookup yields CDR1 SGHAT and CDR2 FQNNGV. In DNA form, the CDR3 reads TGTGCCAGCAGCCTACGTTTTAGCGGGTCCTACAATGAGCAGTTCTTC. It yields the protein CASSLRFSGSYNEQFF.

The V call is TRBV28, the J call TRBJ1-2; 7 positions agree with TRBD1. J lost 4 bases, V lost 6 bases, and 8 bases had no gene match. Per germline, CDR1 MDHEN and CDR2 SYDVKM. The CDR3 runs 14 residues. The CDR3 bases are TGTGCCAGCAGGGAGGGGGCGACATTCTATGGCTACACCTTC. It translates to CASREGATFYGYTF.

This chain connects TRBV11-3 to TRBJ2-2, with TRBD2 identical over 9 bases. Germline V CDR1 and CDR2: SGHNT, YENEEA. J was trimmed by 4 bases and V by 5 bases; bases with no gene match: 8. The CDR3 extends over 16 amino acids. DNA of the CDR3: TGTGCCAGCAGCATCGGTGGTAGCGGGGGCACCGGGGAGCTGTTTTTT. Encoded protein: CASSIGGSGGTGELFF.